This T cell receptor (beta chain) derives from a study of T cell repertoires in cytomegalovirus infection. On this clonotype: Its specificity is unknown.

Each CDR3 protein gets one entry after TCRdb re-called the reads with MiXCR. Of around 770,000 distinct CDR3 sequences in the sample, around 29% were seen once. The clonotype originates from a human donor in good health (CMV status not recorded). Some clones in this sample may be carry-over from other donors' samples. This specimen was cultured CD8+ T cells from PBMCs, taken from culture after CMV antigen stimulation.

CDR3 sequence reads: CSARDVPTSGLFSEQYF. The CDR3 DNA is TGCAGTGCTAGAGATGTCCCCACTAGCGGCCTTTTTAGTGAGCAGTACTTC. This chain connects TRBV20-1 to TRBJ2-7; 8 bases are shared with TRBD2. Germline values: CDR1 DFQATT, CDR2 SNEGSKA (reference sequence). The CDR3 spans 17 residues. With V trimmed by 0 bases and J by 7 bases, 17 bases remained unmatched.